This T cell receptor (beta chain) stems from a study of prognosis after radiotherapy for stage I lung cancer. Whole-study results and caveats: Samples before stereotactic body radiation therapy had more unique TCR clones (median roughly 10,000 versus 7,000).

Two rounds of multiplex PCR amplified TCR beta CDR3 from genomic DNA. Primers specific to each TRBV and TRBJ gene were used in first-round PCR. Using its own MiXCR run on the multiplex PCR reads, TCRdb lists one record per CDR3 protein. The sample records more than 13,000 distinct CDR3 sequences, around 27% being singletons. Turning to this clonotype: Its specificity is unknown. No conserved phenylalanine or tryptophan ends this CDR3, so it is likely a read error.

Per the germline V gene, CDR1 is DFQATT and CDR2 is SNEGSKA (reference sequence). The V gene lost 7 bases and the J gene lost 4 bases, with 17 bases spanning the gap. The CDR3 has 13 amino acids. This receptor was taken from a donor of 50 years or more with non-small cell lung cancer. Source: PBMCs, taken before or after stereotactic body radiation therapy (not recorded which). V is TRBV20-1 and J is TRBJ2-7; D tentatively fits TRBD1 or TRBD2 (5 bases each). CDR3 sequence: CSGARDGGYEQYL. The CDR3 bases are TGCAGTGGGGCAAGGGATGGGGGTTACGAGCAGTACCTC.